This T cell receptor (beta chain) was documented in a study of shared clonotypes between healthy human individuals. Study-level findings and limits: Sharing of clonotypes among donors was expected to vary with sequencing depth.

Points on this clone: Its antigen is not identified.

This CDR3 has 11 amino acids. The germline CDR1 and CDR2 sequences are SGHRS and YFSETQ. The V and J ends lost 2 bases and 3 bases respectively, with 2 bases between them. Assay runs were performed at deep level. Once extracted for a subset, genomic DNA was divided evenly among several immunoSEQ plates. Method: immunoSEQ multiplex PCR; TCRdb's copy keeps in-frame clones and lacks some. Among some 240,000 clones listed, 65% to 70% were seen once. The receptor was isolated from a man aged 30 to 45 in good health. The chain uses TRBV5-1 and TRBJ2-5; D gene ambiguous. The sample was memory CD4+ T cells sorted from blood. Subset here: CD45RA-negative fraction. DNA for the CDR3: TGCGCCAGCAGCTTTAAAGAGACCCAGTACTTC. It encodes CASSFKETQYF.